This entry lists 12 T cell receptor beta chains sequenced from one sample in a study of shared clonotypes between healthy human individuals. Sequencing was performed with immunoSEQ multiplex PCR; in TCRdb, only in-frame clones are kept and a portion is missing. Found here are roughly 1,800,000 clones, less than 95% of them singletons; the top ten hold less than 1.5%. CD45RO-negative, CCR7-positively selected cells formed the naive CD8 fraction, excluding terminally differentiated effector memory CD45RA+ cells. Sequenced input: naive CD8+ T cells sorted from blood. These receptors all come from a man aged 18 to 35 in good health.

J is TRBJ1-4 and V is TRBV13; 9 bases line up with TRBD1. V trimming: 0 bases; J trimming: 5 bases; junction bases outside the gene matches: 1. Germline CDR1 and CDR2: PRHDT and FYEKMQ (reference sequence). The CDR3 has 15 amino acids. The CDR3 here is CASSLGGTGNEKLFF. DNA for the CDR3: TGTGCCAGCAGCTTAGGAGGGACAGGGAATGAAAAACTGTTTTTT.

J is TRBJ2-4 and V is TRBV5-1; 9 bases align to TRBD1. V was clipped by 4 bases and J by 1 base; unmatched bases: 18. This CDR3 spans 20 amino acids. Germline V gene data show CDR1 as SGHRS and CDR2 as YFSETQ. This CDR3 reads CASSGIPDRGGAVAKNIQYF. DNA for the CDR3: TGCGCCAGCAGCGGGATACCGGACAGGGGAGGTGCGGTGGCCAAAAACATTCAGTACTTC.

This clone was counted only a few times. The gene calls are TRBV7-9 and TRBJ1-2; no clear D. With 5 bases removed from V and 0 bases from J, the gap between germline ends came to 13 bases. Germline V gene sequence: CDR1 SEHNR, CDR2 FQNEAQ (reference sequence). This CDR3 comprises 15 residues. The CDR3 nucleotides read TGTGCCAGCAGCCAATCGCAGCAATCTAACTATGGCTACACCTTC. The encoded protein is CASSQSQQSNYGYTF.

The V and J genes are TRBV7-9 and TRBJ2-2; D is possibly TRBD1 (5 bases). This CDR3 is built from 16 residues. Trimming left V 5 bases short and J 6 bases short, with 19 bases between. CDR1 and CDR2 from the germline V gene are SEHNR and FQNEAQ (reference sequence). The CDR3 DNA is TGTGCCAGCAGCCTAGTTGGCAGGGCCATCCCCGGGGAGCTGTTTTTT. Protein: CASSLVGRAIPGELFF.

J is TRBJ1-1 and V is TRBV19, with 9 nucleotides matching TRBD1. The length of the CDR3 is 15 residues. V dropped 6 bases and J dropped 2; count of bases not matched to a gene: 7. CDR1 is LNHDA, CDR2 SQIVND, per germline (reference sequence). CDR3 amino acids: CASRTGGPLNTEAFF. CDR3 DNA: TGTGCCAGTAGAACAGGGGGCCCCTTAAACACTGAAGCTTTCTTT.

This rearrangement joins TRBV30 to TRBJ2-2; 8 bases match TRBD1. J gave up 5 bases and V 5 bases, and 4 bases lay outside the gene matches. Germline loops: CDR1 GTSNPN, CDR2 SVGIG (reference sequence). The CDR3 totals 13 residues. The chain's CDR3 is CAWGQGITGELFF. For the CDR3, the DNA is TGTGCCTGGGGACAGGGAATAACCGGGGAGCTGTTTTTT.

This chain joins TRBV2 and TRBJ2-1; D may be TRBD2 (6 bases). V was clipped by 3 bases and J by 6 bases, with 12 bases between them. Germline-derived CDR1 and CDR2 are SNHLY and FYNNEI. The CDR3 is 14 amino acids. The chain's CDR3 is CASSELAKSNEQFF. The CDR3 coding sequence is TGTGCCAGCAGTGAGCTAGCGAAAAGCAATGAGCAGTTCTTC. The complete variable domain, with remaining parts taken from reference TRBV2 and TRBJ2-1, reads EPEVTQTPSHQVTQMGQEVILRCVPISNHLYFYWYRQILGQKVEFLVSFYNNEISEKSEIFDDQFSVERPDGSNFTLKIRSTKLEDSAMYFCASSELAKSNEQFFGPGTRLTVL.

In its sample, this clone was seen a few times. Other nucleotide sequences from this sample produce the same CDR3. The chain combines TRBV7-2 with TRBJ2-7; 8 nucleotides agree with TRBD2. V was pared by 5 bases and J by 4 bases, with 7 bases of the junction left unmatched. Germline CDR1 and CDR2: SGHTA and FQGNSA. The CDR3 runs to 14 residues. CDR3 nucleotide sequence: TGTGCCAGCAGCCTTGGACTAGCAGCTTACGAGCAGTACTTC. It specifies CASSLGLAAYEQYF.

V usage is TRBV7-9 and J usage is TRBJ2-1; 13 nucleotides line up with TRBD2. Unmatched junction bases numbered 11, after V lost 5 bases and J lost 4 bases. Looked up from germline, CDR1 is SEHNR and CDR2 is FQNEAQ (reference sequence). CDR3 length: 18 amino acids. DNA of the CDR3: TGTGCCAGCAGCGAAGGGACTAGCGGGACAGCTCCATACAATGAGCAGTTCTTC. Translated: CASSEGTSGTAPYNEQFF.

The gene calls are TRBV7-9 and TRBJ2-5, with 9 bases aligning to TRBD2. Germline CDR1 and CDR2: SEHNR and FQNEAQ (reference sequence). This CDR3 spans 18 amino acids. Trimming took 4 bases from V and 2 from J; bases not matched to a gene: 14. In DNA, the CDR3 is TGTGCCAGCAGCTCCCCGCTAGCGGGAAAATGGGAGCAAGAGACCCAGTACTTC. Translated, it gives CASSSPLAGKWEQETQYF.

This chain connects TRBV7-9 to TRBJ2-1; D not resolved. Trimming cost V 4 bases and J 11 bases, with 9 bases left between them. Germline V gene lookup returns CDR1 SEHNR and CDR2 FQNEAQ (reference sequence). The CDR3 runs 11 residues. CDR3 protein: CASSYQDQQFF. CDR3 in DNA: TGTGCCAGCAGCTACCAGGACCAGCAGTTCTTC.

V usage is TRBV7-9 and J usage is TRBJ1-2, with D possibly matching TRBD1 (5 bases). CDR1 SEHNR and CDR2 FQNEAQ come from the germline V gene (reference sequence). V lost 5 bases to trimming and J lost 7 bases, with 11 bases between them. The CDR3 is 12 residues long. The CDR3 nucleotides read TGTGCCAGCAGCCCGGGACTTCTTGGCTACACCTTC. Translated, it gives CASSPGLLGYTF.